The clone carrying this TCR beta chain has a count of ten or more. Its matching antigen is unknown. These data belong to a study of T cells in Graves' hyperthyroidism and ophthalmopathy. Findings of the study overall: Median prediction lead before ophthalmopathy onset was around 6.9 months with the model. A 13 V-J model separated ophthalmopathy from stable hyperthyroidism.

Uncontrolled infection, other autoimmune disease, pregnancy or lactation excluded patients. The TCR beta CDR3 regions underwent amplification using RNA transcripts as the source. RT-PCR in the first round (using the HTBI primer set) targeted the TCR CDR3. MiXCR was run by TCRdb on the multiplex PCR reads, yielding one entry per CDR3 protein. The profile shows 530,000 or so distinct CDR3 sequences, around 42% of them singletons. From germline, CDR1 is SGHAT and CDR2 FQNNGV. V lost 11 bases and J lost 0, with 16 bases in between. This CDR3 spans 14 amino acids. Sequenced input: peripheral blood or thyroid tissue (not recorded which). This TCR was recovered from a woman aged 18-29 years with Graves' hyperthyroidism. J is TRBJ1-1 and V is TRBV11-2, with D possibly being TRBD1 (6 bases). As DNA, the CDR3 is TGTGCCGCCGGGGGGCAGAGCATGAACACTGAAGCTTTCTTT. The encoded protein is CAAGGQSMNTEAFF.